This T cell receptor (beta chain) is drawn from a study of Ad26.COV2.S vaccination and SARS-CoV-2 variants. Study-wide results and caveats: Considerable breadth of spike-specific CD8+ and CD4+ T cell responses has reportedly been documented following vaccination.

CDR3 length: 13 residues. CDR1 SGHRS and CDR2 YFSETQ come from the germline V gene. The germline V and J ends were trimmed by 4 bases and 5 bases, with 9 bases remaining between them. Sequencing used immunoSEQ multiplex PCR; TCRdb keeps in-frame clones, though not all of them. This sample yields 350,000 to 500,000 clones, of which less than 95% are seen a single time; around 4.2% belongs to the top ten. Treatment meaning: roughly 18 received Ad26.COV2.S at low or high dose, single or two shots; a few received placebo; per-sample allocation not given. Samples came from day 63 after the first vaccine or placebo injection. In regard to this clone: Its antigen remains unidentified.

V usage is TRBV5-1 and J usage is TRBJ2-2; tentatively, D is TRBD1 (6 bases). The source was peripheral blood, collected in a trial of Ad26.COV2.S vaccine versus placebo. This receptor was taken from a person aged 18-65 years who received the Ad26.COV2.S COVID-19 vaccine or a placebo. In nucleotides, the CDR3 is TGCGCCAGCAGCACCCAGGGGACCGGGGAGCTGTTTTTT. Translation gives CASSTQGTGELFF.